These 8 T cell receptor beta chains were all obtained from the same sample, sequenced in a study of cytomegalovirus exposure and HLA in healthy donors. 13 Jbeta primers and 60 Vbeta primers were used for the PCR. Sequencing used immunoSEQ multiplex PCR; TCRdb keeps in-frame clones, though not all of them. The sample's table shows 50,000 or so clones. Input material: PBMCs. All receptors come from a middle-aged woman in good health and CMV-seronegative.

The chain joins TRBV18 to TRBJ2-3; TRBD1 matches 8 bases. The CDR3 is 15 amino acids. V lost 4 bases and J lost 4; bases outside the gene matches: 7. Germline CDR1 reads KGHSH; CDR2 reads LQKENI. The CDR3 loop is CASSLGRGPADTQYF. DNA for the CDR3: TGTGCCAGCTCACTTGGCAGGGGGCCGGCAGATACGCAGTATTTT.

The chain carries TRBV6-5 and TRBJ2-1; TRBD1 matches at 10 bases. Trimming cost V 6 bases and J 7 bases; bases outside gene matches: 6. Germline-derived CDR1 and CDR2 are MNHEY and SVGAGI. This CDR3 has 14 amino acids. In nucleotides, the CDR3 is TGTGCCAGCAGCCCTTGGACAGGGGGGAATGAGCAGTTCTTC. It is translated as CASSPWTGGNEQFF.

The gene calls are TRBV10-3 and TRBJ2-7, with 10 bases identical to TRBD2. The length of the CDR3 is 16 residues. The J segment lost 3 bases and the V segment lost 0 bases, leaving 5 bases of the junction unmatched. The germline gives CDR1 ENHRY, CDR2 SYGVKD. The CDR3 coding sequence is TGTGCCATCAGTGAGTCTCCTAGCGGGAGTGGCTACGAGCAGTACTTC. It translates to CAISESPSGSGYEQYF.

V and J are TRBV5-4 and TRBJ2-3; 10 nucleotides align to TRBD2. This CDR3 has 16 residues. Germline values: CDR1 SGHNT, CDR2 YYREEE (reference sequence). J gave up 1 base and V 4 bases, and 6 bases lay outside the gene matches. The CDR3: CASSPSGGYGTDTQYF. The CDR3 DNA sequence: TGTGCCAGCAGCCCTAGCGGGGGATATGGCACAGATACGCAGTATTTT.

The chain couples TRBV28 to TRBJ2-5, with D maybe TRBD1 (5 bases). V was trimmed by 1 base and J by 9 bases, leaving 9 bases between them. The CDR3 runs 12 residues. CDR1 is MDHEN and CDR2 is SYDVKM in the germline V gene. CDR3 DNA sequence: TGTGCCAGCAGTTTATCAGGGTCCTCCCAGTACTTC. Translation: CASSLSGSSQYF.

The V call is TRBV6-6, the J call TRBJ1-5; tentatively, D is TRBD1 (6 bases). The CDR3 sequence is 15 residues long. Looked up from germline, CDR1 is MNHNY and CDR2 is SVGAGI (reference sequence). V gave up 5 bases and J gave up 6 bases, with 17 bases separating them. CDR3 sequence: CASSTSGVSAQPQHF. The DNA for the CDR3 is TGTGCCAGCAGTACATCAGGGGTTAGCGCTCAGCCCCAGCATTTT.

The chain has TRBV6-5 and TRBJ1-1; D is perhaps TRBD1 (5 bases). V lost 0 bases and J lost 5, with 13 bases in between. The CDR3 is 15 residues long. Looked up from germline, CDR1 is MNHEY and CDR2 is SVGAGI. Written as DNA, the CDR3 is TGTGCCAGCAGTTACTCGATGGTTCAGGGAACTGAAGCTTTCTTT. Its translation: CASSYSMVQGTEAFF.

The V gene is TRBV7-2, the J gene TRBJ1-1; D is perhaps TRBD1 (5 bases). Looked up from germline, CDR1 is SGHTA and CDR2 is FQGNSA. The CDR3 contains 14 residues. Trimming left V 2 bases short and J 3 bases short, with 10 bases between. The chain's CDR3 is CASSLNGHDTEAFF. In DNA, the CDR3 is TGTGCCAGCAGCTTAAACGGACATGACACTGAAGCTTTCTTT.